The clone carrying this T cell receptor (beta chain) was seen many times. As yet, its antigen is unknown. This entry comes from a study of T cells in Graves' hyperthyroidism and ophthalmopathy. The CDR3 sequence is 13 residues long. Germline loops: CDR1 MDHEN, CDR2 SYDVKM. Trimming pared 4 bases from V and 4 bases from J, leaving 8 bases between. Amplified TCR beta CDR3 regions derived from RNA transcripts. With the HTBI primer set, the TCR CDR3 went through a first round of RT-PCR. TCRdb analysed the multiplex PCR reads with MiXCR anew, one entry per CDR3 protein. The table records approximately 420,000 distinct CDR3 sequences, around 15% of them present only once. Findings of the study overall: Stable hyperthyroidism and ophthalmopathy were separated using 13 V-J signatures.

It was considered stable Graves' hyperthyroidism when ophthalmopathy did not progress within 18 months. Used for diagnoses were clinical symptoms, serum thyroxine and TRAb, thyroid ultrasound and orbital computed tomography. V usage is TRBV28 and J usage is TRBJ1-5; D is unclear. This sequence originates from a woman aged 18-35 years with Graves' hyperthyroidism. The sample consisted of blood. The CDR3 nucleotides read TGTGCCAGCAGTTCCACCCATAATCAGCCCCAGCATTTT. Translation gives CASSSTHNQPQHF.